This T cell receptor beta chain came from a study of blood T cell repertoires in COVID-19. Study context: The analysed material was cDNA or gDNA that came from T cells, B-cell-depleted T cells, or PBMCs.

Under the authors' procedure: Amplification of reference gene primers provided the estimated nucleated cell counts. Clones were sequenced by immunoSEQ multiplex PCR, and TCRdb holds only the in-frame ones, with some missing. V, J and clone size are taken as reported in that table, and D and trimming were inferred from the DNA itself. This sample yields 300,000 to 350,000 clones, of which 87% are seen a single time; more than 8.5% belongs to the top ten. Germline lookup yields CDR1 SGHNT and CDR2 YENEEA. V lost 5 bases, J lost 6 bases, and 4 bases stayed unmatched. The CDR3 is made up of 14 amino acids. Participant-given clinical history determined each cohort assignment.

The rearrangement joins TRBV11-3 to TRBJ2-4, with 10 bases lining up with TRBD2. The clonotype was recovered from a woman under 30 who had recovered from COVID-19. Sequencing was carried out using PBMCs or T cells enriched from blood (not recorded which). The CDR3 DNA follows: TGTGCCAGCAGCCCTAGGACTAGCGGAAACATTCAGTACTTC. This sequence encodes CASSPRTSGNIQYF. Using reference TRBV11-3 and TRBJ2-4 for the parts outside the CDR3, the full variable domain is EAGVVQSPRYKIIEKKQPVAFWCNPISGHNTLYWYLQNLGQGPELLIRYENEEAVDDSQLPKDRFSAERLKGVDSTLKIQPAELGDSAVYLCASSPRTSGNIQYFGAGTRLSVL.